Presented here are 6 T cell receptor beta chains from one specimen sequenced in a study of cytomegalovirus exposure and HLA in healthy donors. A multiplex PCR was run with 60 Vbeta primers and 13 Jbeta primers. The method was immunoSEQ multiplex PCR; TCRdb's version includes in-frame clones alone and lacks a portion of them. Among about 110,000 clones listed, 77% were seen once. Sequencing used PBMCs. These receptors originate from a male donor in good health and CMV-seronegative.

DNA of the CDR3: TGTGCCAGCAGCCCGAGGGACAGGGGGGAATTGGACTATGGCTACACCTTC. Residues: CASSPRDRGELDYGYTF. The V call is TRBV9, the J call TRBJ1-2; 11 nucleotides match TRBD1. Losses at the gene ends were 4 bases for V and 3 bases for J; bases not matched to a gene: 11. CDR3 length: 17 residues. The germline V gene encodes CDR1 SGDLS and CDR2 YYNGEE.

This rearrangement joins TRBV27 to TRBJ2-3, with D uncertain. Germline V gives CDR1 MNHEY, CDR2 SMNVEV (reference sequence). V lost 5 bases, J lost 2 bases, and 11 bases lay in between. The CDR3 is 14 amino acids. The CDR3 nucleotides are TGTGCCAGCAGTAACGTACTCCTCACAGATACGCAGTATTTT. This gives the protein CASSNVLLTDTQYF.

The DNA of the CDR3 is TGTGCCAGCAGCTTCCTAGCGGGAGAGAACACCGGGGAGCTGTTTTTT. Translation gives CASSFLAGENTGELFF. This chain uses TRBV11-2 with TRBJ2-2; 10 bases align to TRBD2. Germline values: CDR1 SGHAT, CDR2 FQNNGV. This CDR3 has 16 residues. With 3 bases clipped from V and 1 base from J, the junction kept 2 bases outside the gene matches. Complete variable domain (other parts from reference TRBV11-2 and TRBJ2-2): EAGVAQSPRYKIIEKRQSVAFWCNPISGHATLYWYQQILGQGPKLLIQFQNNGVVDDSQLPKDRFSAERLKGVDSTLKIQPAKLEDSAVYLCASSFLAGENTGELFFGEGSRLTVL.

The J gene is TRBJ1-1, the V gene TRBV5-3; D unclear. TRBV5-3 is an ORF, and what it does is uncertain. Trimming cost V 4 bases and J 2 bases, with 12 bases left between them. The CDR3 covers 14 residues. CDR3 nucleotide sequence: TGTGCCAGAAGCCCTACCCCAGGAAACACTGAAGCTTTCTTT. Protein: CARSPTPGNTEAFF.

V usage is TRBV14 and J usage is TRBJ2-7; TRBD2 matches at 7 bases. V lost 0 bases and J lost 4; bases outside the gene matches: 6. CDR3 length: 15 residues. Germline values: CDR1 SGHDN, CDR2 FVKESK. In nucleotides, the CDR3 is TGTGCCAGCAGCCAAGACGGAGGGAGGGTTTACGAGCAGTACTTC. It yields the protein CASSQDGGRVYEQYF.

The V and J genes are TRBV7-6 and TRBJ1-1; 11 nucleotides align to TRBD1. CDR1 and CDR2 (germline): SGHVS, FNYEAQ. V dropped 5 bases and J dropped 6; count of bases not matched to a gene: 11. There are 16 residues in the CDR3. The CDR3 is CASSLGQGVLESEAFF. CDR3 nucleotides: TGTGCCAGCAGCCTGGGACAGGGGGTACTTGAGTCTGAAGCTTTCTTT. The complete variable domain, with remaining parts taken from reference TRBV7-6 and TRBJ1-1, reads GAGVSQSPRYKVTKRGQDVALRCDPISGHVSLYWYRQALGQGPEFLTYFNYEAQQDKSGLPNDRFSAERPEGSISTLTIQRTEQRDSAMYRCASSLGQGVLESEAFFGQGTRLTVV.